This entry concerns a single TCR beta chain. The data derive from a study of blood T cell repertoires in COVID-19. As for the study in general: From T cells, B-cell-depleted T cells, or PBMCs came the material, which was cDNA or gDNA.

The cohort comprised adults aged about 18 to 89 years residing in 20 to 25 US areas. The germline V gene has CDR1 KGHDR and CDR2 SFDVKD. CDR3 size: 14 residues. V was pared by 10 bases and J by 3 bases, with 8 bases of the junction left unmatched. Methods used by the authors: By means of reference gene primer amplification, nucleated cell counts were estimated. Measured with immunoSEQ multiplex PCR; TCRdb has only the in-frame clones, and not every one. The V and J calls and clone size were taken over from that table, and D and trimming were inferred from the DNA. The repertoire holds under 250,000 clones, with 75% to 90% as singletons.

The sequencing input was PBMCs or T cells enriched from blood (not recorded which). This sequence was found in a young woman in a cohort exposed to, infected with or recovered from COVID-19 (not recorded which). The chain is built from TRBV24-1 and TRBJ1-1; TRBD1 agrees at 9 bases. CDR3 in DNA: TGTGCCACAAAGGACAGGGGATCGGACACTGAAGCTTTCTTT. This translates into CATKDRGSDTEAFF.